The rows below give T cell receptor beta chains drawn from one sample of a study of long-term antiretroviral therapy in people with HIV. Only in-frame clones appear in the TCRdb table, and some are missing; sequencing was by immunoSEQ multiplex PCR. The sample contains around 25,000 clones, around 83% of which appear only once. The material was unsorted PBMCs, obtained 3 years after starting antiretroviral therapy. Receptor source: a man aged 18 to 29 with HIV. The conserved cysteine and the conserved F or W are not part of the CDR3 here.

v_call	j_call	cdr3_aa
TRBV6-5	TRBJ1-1	ASNPGQGADTEAF
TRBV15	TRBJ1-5	ATSRTGLGRNQPQH
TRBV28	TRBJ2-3	ASSLPGAADTQY
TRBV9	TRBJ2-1	ASSVGDEQF
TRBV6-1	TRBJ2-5	ASSAGTSQY
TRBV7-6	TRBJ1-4	ASSLVPQNRNEKLF
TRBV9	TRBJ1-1	ASSLGGAGVEAF
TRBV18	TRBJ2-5	ASSPSVGETQY
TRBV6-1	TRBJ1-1	ASSEAPTSDTEAF
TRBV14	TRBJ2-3	ASSQWTSGGGRDTQY
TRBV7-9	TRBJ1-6	ASSLGMNSPLH
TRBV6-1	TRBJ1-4	ASSLARTQLF
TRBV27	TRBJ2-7	ASSLSGGRYEQY
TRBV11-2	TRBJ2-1	ASSLDGSSYNEQF
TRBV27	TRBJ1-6	ASSLQGAYNSPLH
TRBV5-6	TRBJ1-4	ARSVDRLTNPF
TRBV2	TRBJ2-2	ASTGGTGELF
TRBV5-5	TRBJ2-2	ASNGRGNTGELF
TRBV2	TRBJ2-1	ASSPPGDNEQF
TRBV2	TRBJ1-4	ASGGVLVEKLF
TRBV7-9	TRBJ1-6	ASSYGQGNSPLH
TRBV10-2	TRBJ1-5	ASSESDRGTDQPQH